The 21 T cell receptor beta chains presented below share a single source sample, sequenced in a study of identical twins (dated by TCRdb to 2016 to 2017). Library creation used 5' RACE. For sequencing, an Illumina HiSeq 2000 was employed. TCRdb passed the public sequencing reads through fastp at Q25 and MiXCR, retaining productive beta sequences. Each record represents a unique CDR3 protein, reported with the most common genes and DNA among its rows. This sample is represented by more than 600,000 distinct CDR3 sequences; 15% to 20% of them were singletons. 13% of the sample is in the top ten clones. These data also featured in a second study, about T cells expressing NK-cell markers.

The material sequenced was PBMCs. These receptors were collected from a woman aged 18-30 years in good health.

This clonotype was seen a handful of times. The rearrangement joins TRBV5-1 to TRBJ2-2, with D perhaps matching TRBD1 or TRBD2 (5 bases each). Germline V gene sequence: CDR1 SGHRS, CDR2 YFSETQ. This CDR3 is built from 14 residues. Trimming cost V 6 bases and J 0 bases, with 9 bases left between them. The CDR3 protein is CASTRGPNTGELFF. CDR3 sequence (DNA): TGCGCCAGCACCCGGGGCCCGAACACCGGGGAGCTGTTTTTT.

The chain is built from TRBV24-1 and TRBJ2-1; 9 bases are shared with TRBD2. The CDR3 contains 14 residues. Germline V gene data show CDR1 as KGHDR and CDR2 as SFDVKD. J was trimmed by 4 bases and V by 6 bases; bases with no gene match: 3. The chain's CDR3 is CATSSSGVYNEQFF. In nucleotides, the CDR3 is TGTGCCACCAGTTCTAGCGGGGTATACAATGAGCAGTTCTTC.

This chain connects TRBV7-2 to TRBJ2-2; D ambiguous. The germline gives CDR1 SGHTA, CDR2 FQGNSA. The CDR3 runs to 15 residues. V lost 5 bases, J lost 0 bases, and 10 bases lay in between. CDR3 sequence reads: CASSEFQANTGELFF. The CDR3 DNA reads as TGTGCCAGCAGCGAATTCCAAGCGAACACCGGGGAGCTGTTTTTT.

The V call is TRBV11-3, the J call TRBJ1-2; D call uncertain. This CDR3 comprises 12 residues. Germline loops: CDR1 SGHNT, CDR2 YENEEA. V lost 1 base and J lost 10, with 10 bases in between. This CDR3 reads CASSLGTGDYTF. In DNA, the CDR3 is TGTGCCAGCAGCTTAGGAACGGGCGACTACACCTTC. The complete variable domain, with remaining parts taken from reference TRBV11-3 and TRBJ1-2, reads EAGVVQSPRYKIIEKKQPVAFWCNPISGHNTLYWYLQNLGQGPELLIRYENEEAVDDSQLPKDRFSAERLKGVDSTLKIQPAELGDSAVYLCASSLGTGDYTFGSGTRLTVV.

This clonotype was counted between two and nine times. The chain links TRBV19 to TRBJ2-5; D perhaps matches TRBD1 (7 bases). Trimming left V 3 bases short and J 5 bases short, with 13 bases between. The CDR3 runs to 14 residues. CDR1 is LNHDA and CDR2 is SQIVND in the germline V gene (reference sequence). DNA for the CDR3: TGTGCCAGTAGTATCGGACCAGGGGGGGAGACCCAGTACTTC. This gives the protein CASSIGPGGETQYF.

The genes are TRBV2 and TRBJ2-3, with D maybe TRBD2 (6 bases). CDR1 is SNHLY, CDR2 FYNNEI, per germline. This CDR3 is 14 amino acids long. The V gene lost 7 bases and the J gene lost 3 bases, with 14 bases spanning the gap. DNA for the CDR3: TGTGCCAGCACCCCGGGACTCCCTACAGATACGCAGTATTTT. Translating it yields CASTPGLPTDTQYF.

This rearrangement joins TRBV5-6 to TRBJ2-3; the D is unclear. The CDR3 is made up of 15 amino acids. Germline CDR1 and CDR2: SGHDT and YYEEEE. Trimming cost V 4 bases and J 4 bases, with 16 bases left between them. CDR3 DNA: TGTGCCAGCAGCCCGAGTATGAGGCGACCAGATACGCAGTATTTT. Residues: CASSPSMRRPDTQYF.

The CDR3 protein is CASRGAGEKLFF. The CDR3 DNA sequence: TGTGCCAGCAGGGGAGCGGGTGAAAAACTGTTTTTT. This chain connects TRBV12-3 or TRBV12-4 to TRBJ1-4, with D unresolved. This CDR3 region has 12 residues. The germline V and J ends were trimmed by 6 bases and 7 bases, with 9 bases remaining between them.

This clonotype was seen a handful of times. The rearrangement uses TRBV21-1 and TRBJ2-3. TRBV21-1 is a pseudogene. This CDR3 has 13 amino acids. CDR3 in DNA: TGTGCCAGCAGCATCCCAGGCACAGATACGCAGTATTTT. Protein sequence: CASSIPGTDTQYF.

In this sample, this clonotype turned up a few times. The rearrangement uses TRBV7-2 and TRBJ1-1; D is undetermined. The CDR3 extends over 13 amino acids. Deletions cut 3 bases from V and 1 base from J, with 6 bases between. Germline assignment: CDR1 SGHTA and CDR2 FQGNSA. CDR3 in DNA: TGTGCCAGCAGCTTCTATGGGAACACTGAAGCTTTCTTT. This sequence encodes CASSFYGNTEAFF. Full variable domain (missing parts from reference TRBV7-2 and TRBJ1-1): GAGVSQSPSNKVTEKGKDVELRCDPISGHTALYWYRQSLGQGLEFLIYFQGNSAPDKSGLPSDRFSAERTGGSVSTLTIQRTQQEDSAVYLCASSFYGNTEAFFGQGTRLTVV.

This clonotype was counted between two and nine times. For the CDR3, the DNA is TGTGCCAGCAGCAAGGGAGAGATAACTGAAGCTTTCTTT. It encodes CASSKGEITEAFF. The rearrangement uses TRBV6-1 and TRBJ1-1; no definite D call. Germline V CDR1 and CDR2: MNHNS, SASEGT. Deletions cut 6 bases from V and 5 bases from J, with 13 bases between. This CDR3 contains 13 residues.

In its sample, this clonotype was seen a few times. The chain links TRBV12-3 or TRBV12-4 to TRBJ1-1; 8 nucleotides agree with TRBD1. The CDR3 loop spans 11 amino acids. V gave up 4 bases and J gave up 10 bases; unmatched junction bases: 2. The CDR3 coding sequence is TGTGCCAGCAGTTCAGGGGGCCCAGCTTTCTTT. This sequence encodes CASSSGGPAFF.

The chain recombines TRBV6-1 with TRBJ2-1; TRBD1 agrees at 7 bases. Germline assignment: CDR1 MNHNS and CDR2 SASEGT. V lost 10 bases, J lost 5 bases, and 8 bases stayed unmatched. CDR3 size: 13 residues. CDR3 amino acids: CATPGTENNEQFF. The CDR3 DNA sequence: TGTGCCACCCCCGGGACAGAGAACAATGAGCAGTTCTTC.

This clonotype was seen a few times. The V gene is TRBV15, the J gene TRBJ1-6; 8 positions agree with TRBD1. From germline, CDR1 is LNHNV and CDR2 YYDKDF (reference sequence). This CDR3 contains 15 residues. After removal of 3 bases from V and 11 bases from J, the junction contained 9 bases not matched to a gene. The CDR3 reads CATSRLGTGQTPLHF. The CDR3, as DNA: TGTGCCACCAGCAGGTTAGGGACAGGCCAAACACCCCTCCACTTT.

This clonotype was detected only a few times. The rearrangement joins TRBV6-5 to TRBJ2-5, with a tentative D call TRBD2 (6 bases). This CDR3 spans 15 amino acids. Trimming stripped 0 bases from V and 2 bases from J, with 10 bases between. Germline V gives CDR1 MNHEY, CDR2 SVGAGI. CDR3 DNA sequence: TGTGCCAGCAGTTACTCGCCGGGGAGGCAAGAGACCCAGTACTTC. Translating it yields CASSYSPGRQETQYF.

This clonotype turned up a few times. This chain connects TRBV5-5 to TRBJ2-7; unclear D gene. The CDR3 is 15 amino acids. Trimming cost V 0 bases and J 0 bases, with 10 bases left between them. The germline V gene has CDR1 SGHKS and CDR2 YYEKEE (reference sequence). CDR3 sequence: CASSLEKQASYEQYF. In DNA form, the CDR3 reads TGTGCCAGCAGCTTGGAGAAGCAGGCCTCCTACGAGCAGTACTTC.

This clonotype was counted a few times. The chain employs TRBV4-2 and TRBJ2-5; no clear D. The CDR3 is made up of 13 amino acids. The V gene lost 3 bases and the J gene lost 2 bases, with 7 bases spanning the gap. Germline lookup yields CDR1 LGHNA and CDR2 YNFKEQ. The CDR3 reads CASSQQRQETQYF. CDR3 sequence (DNA): TGTGCCAGCAGCCAGCAGAGGCAAGAGACCCAGTACTTC.

In its sample, this clonotype was seen a few times. The chain employs TRBV20-1 and TRBJ2-1; 13 bases are shared with TRBD2. Germline trimming cut 5 bases from V and 7 bases from J; bases unmatched to any gene: 5. CDR1 and CDR2 from the germline V gene are DFQATT and SNEGSKA (reference sequence). The CDR3 sequence is 14 residues long. The CDR3 DNA sequence: TGCAGTGCTCCTACTAGCGGGGGGGGGAATGAGCAGTTCTTC. Translation gives CSAPTSGGGNEQFF.

There are a few counts of this clonotype. The rearrangement joins TRBV5-1 to TRBJ2-7, with 10 bases lining up with TRBD2. The CDR3 is 15 residues long. CDR1 is SGHRS, CDR2 YFSETQ, per germline. The V gene end was trimmed by 4 bases and the J gene end by 2 bases; junction bases not matched to a gene: 6. CDR3 bases: TGCGCCAGCAGCGGAGCGGGGGGGCCCCCCTACGAGCAGTACTTC. Encoded protein: CASSGAGGPPYEQYF.

The chain joins TRBV5-1 to TRBJ2-2, with D unclear. V lost 0 bases and J lost 1, with 10 bases in between. Germline V CDR1 and CDR2: SGHRS, YFSETQ. The length of the CDR3 is 16 residues. The CDR3 DNA sequence: TGCGCCAGCAGCTTGGCTGGGATAGGGAACACCGGGGAGCTGTTTTTT. As protein: CASSLAGIGNTGELFF.

The rearrangement joins TRBV5-1 to TRBJ2-3; 8 bases match TRBD1. The V gene's germline CDR1 is SGHRS and CDR2 YFSETQ. There are 18 residues in the CDR3. The ends lost 4 bases at V and 5 bases at J; junction bases unmatched: 18. The CDR3, as DNA: TGCGCCAGCAGCCTGCAGGGGGCTCGGCCGTCCCCACGAGATACGCAGTATTTT. It codes for CASSLQGARPSPRDTQYF.